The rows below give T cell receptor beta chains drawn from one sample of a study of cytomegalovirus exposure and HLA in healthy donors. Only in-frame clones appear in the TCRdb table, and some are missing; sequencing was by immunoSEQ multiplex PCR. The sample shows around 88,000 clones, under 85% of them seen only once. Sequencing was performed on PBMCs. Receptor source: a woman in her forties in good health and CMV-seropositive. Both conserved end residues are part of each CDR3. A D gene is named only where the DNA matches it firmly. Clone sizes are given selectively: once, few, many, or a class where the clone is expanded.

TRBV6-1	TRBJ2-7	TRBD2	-	CASSEEGTSSYEQYF	TGTGCCAGCAGTGAAGAGGGGACTAGCTCCTACGAGCAGTACTTC
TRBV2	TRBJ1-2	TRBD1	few	CASRDRGIYGYTF	TGTGCCAGCCGGGACAGGGGGATCTATGGCTACACCTTC
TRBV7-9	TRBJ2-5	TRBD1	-	CASSLTDRVEETQYF	TGTGCCAGCAGCTTGACGGACAGGGTTGAAGAGACCCAGTACTTC
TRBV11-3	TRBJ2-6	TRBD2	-	CASSLDGTSGISGANVLTF	TGTGCCAGCAGCTTAGATGGGACTAGCGGTATCTCTGGGGCCAACGTCCTGACTTTC
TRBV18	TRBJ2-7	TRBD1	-	CASSGQGAYEQYF	TGTGCCAGCTCCGGACAGGGGGCCTACGAGCAGTACTTC
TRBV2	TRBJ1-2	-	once	CASSDKPGSGYTF	TGTGCCAGCAGTGATAAGCCAGGAAGCGGCTACACCTTC
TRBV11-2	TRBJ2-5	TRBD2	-	CASSLVGGRAEETQYF	TGTGCCAGCAGCTTAGTCGGCGGGAGGGCGGAAGAGACCCAGTACTTC
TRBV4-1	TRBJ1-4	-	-	CASSLEGRQGKEKLFF	TGCGCCAGCAGCTTAGAGGGCCGGCAGGGGAAAGAAAAACTGTTTTTT
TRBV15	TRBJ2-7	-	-	CATSRVRHRLSYEQYF	TGTGCCACCAGCAGAGTGCGGCATCGGCTGAGCTACGAGCAGTACTTC
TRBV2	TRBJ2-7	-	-	CASSPPGWGQGEQYF	TGTGCCAGCAGTCCACCAGGGTGGGGGCAAGGCGAGCAGTACTTC
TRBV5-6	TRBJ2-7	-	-	CASSLRQGRDEQYF	TGTGCCAGCAGCTTGCGGCAGGGTCGGGACGAGCAGTACTTC
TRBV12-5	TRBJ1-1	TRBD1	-	CASGSRGLNTEAFF	TGTGCTAGTGGTTCCAGGGGGCTGAACACTGAAGCTTTCTTT
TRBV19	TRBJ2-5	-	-	CASSWGSGETQYF	TGTGCCAGTAGTTGGGGTAGCGGAGAGACCCAGTACTTC
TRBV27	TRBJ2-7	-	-	CASSLLDHRFYEQYF	TGTGCCAGCAGTTTATTGGACCACAGGTTCTACGAGCAGTACTTC
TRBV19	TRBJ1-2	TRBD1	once	CASTSRTGDGYTF	TGTGCCAGTACCTCCCGTACAGGGGACGGCTACACCTTC
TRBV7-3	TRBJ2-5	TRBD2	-	CASSLRGKREGRETQYF	TGTGCCAGCAGCTTAAGAGGGAAGCGGGAGGGAAGGGAGACCCAGTACTTC
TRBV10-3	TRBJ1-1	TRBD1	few	CAISLTGETEAFF	TGTGCCATCAGTTTGACAGGGGAGACTGAAGCTTTCTTT
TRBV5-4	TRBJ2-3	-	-	CASSLATLPTDTQYF	TGTGCCAGCAGCTTGGCGACTCTTCCCACAGATACGCAGTATTTT
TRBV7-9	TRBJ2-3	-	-	CASGGSGSFTDTQYF	TGTGCCTCCGGCGGCAGCGGGTCTTTCACAGATACGCAGTATTTT
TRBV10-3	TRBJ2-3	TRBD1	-	CAISEFYRQGRGTDTQYF	TGTGCCATCAGTGAGTTCTATCGACAGGGAAGGGGCACAGATACGCAGTATTTT
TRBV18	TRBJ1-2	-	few	CASSPRDRTYGYTF	TGTGCCAGCTCACCACGCGACAGGACCTATGGCTACACCTTC
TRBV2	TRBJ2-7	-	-	CASSDGGYEQYF	TGTGCCAGCAGTGATGGGGGGTACGAGCAGTACTTC
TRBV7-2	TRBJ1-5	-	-	CASSRHRDQPQHF	TGTGCCAGCAGCCGGCACAGGGATCAGCCCCAGCATTTT